Listed below are T cell receptor beta chains from one sample, sequenced in a study of control samples from healthy donors and cancer patients. Measured with immunoSEQ multiplex PCR; TCRdb has only the in-frame clones, and not every one. The sample shows 180,000 or so clones, 75% to 95% of them seen only once. Sequencing used blood. Source of these receptors: a woman in her twenties or thirties in good health. Both conserved end residues are part of each CDR3. D genes are given only for firm matches. A clone size is listed for some rows: how often the clone was seen (once, few, many), or a class if it is expanded.

clone_size d_call j_call v_call cdr3_nt cdr3_aa
- - TRBJ1-5 TRBV10-2 TGCGCCAGCAGTGAGACGGGGGATCAGCCCCAGCATTTT CASSETGDQPQHF
- TRBD2 TRBJ2-5 TRBV4-1 TGCGCCAGCAGCCGTGGACTAGCGGGGCAAGAGACCCAGTACTTC CASSRGLAGQETQYF
- - TRBJ2-2 TRBV6-4 TGTGCCAGCAGTGATACAAGCACCGGGGAGCTGTTTTTT CASSDTSTGELFF
once - TRBJ1-2 TRBV7-6 TGTGCCAGCAGCTTAGGGGACATCTATGGCTACACCTTC CASSLGDIYGYTF
- - TRBJ2-5 TRBV28 TGTGCCAGCAGTTTATCAGGCCCCGGGGAGACCCAGTACTTC CASSLSGPGETQYF
- TRBD1 TRBJ1-1 TRBV28 TGTGCCAGCAGTACTCCCCAGGGGGAATTGAAAGCTTTCTTT CASSTPQGELKAFF
once - TRBJ1-2 TRBV19 TGTGCCAGTAGATCGGGTACAGGGCACTATGGCTACACCTTC CASRSGTGHYGYTF
- - TRBJ2-6 TRBV4-2 TGTGCCAGCAGCCAAGAGGTGGGCTCTGGGGCCAACGTCCTGACTTTC CASSQEVGSGANVLTF
- - TRBJ1-2 TRBV6-1 TGTGCCAGCAGTGGAGGGCAGGGCGGAGGCGATAACTATGGCTACACCTTC CASSGGQGGGDNYGYTF
few TRBD1 TRBJ1-5 TRBV19 TGTGCCAGTACCCCACGACAGGGTGGTCAGCCCCAGCATTTT CASTPRQGGQPQHF
- TRBD1 TRBJ1-3 TRBV6-5 TGTGCCAGCAGTCCGGACAGGGTGGCGGGAAACACCATATATTTT CASSPDRVAGNTIYF
- - TRBJ1-1 TRBV6-5 TGTGCCAGCAGCCGTATCAGGAACACTGAAGCTTTCTTT CASSRIRNTEAFF
- TRBD2 TRBJ2-7 TRBV7-8 TGTGCCAGCAGCTACGGACTAGCGACTACCTACGAGCAGTACTTC CASSYGLATTYEQYF
once - TRBJ2-1 TRBV5-5 TGTGCCAGCCTGGACACCTCCTACAATGAGCAGTTCTTC CASLDTSYNEQFF
- - TRBJ1-2 TRBV28 TGTGCCAGCAGTGGGATGACACCCTATGGCTACACCTTC CASSGMTPYGYTF
- TRBD2 TRBJ2-7 TRBV28 TGTGCCAGCAGTTTAGGCGGGAGGGGAGGCGAGCAGTACTTC CASSLGGRGGEQYF
- TRBD2 TRBJ2-5 TRBV7-2 TGTGCCAGCAGCTTATATAGCGGGAGCGAGACCCAGTACTTC CASSLYSGSETQYF
few TRBD1 TRBJ2-2 TRBV7-3 TGTGCCAGCAGCCTAACAGGGGCCGGGGAGCTGTTTTTT CASSLTGAGELFF
- - TRBJ1-4 TRBV9 TGTGCCAGCAGCGTAGGAAGGGTACCTAATGAAAAACTGTTTTTT CASSVGRVPNEKLFF
- - TRBJ2-5 TRBV2 TGTGCCAGCAGGGCAGGGGTTGTGTTAGAGACCCAGTACTTC CASRAGVVLETQYF
- TRBD1 TRBJ2-7 TRBV9 TGTGCCAGCAGCCAGGGGGCACCCCATGAGCAGTACTTC CASSQGAPHEQYF
- - TRBJ1-1 TRBV2 TGTGCCAGCATACCCGACAGGTACACTGAAGCTTTCTTT CASIPDRYTEAFF
few - TRBJ2-5 TRBV28 TGTGCCAGCAGAGAGGACGGGTGGATGGAGACCCAGTACTTC CASREDGWMETQYF
- TRBD1 TRBJ1-3 TRBV7-9 TGTGCCAGCAGCCCACAGGGGGCTGGAAACACCATATATTTT CASSPQGAGNTIYF
few TRBD1 TRBJ1-1 TRBV18 TGTGCCAGCTCACGGACAGGGGCCACTGAAGCTTTCTTT CASSRTGATEAFF